Reported below is one TCR beta chain. Its target is unknown. These data come from a study of PD-1 blockade in classical Hodgkin lymphoma. Study findings and constraints: As was reported, newly diagnosed patients showed lower baseline TCR diversity than healthy donors did. Baseline diversity in complete responders resembled that of newly diagnosed patients. By cycle point C4D1, TCR diversity had risen significantly in CD4+ cells (but not CD8+ cells). Initiation of nivolumab under 1 year after ASCT led to exclusion of patients.

Here immunoSEQ multiplex PCR was the method, and the copy in TCRdb shows in-frame clones only, minus some. The sample lists more than 13,000 clones, approximately 91% seen once, with about 18% in the top ten. Time point specified: cycle 4 day 1 (C4D1), after less than 7 weeks of nivolumab. Every patient was affected by relapse after autologous stem cell transplantation, while exposure to brentuximab vedotin was not uniform. Researchers pulled CD8+ T cells out of thawed PBMCs using magnetic negative selection. The receptor's source is a human donor with classical Hodgkin lymphoma. The sample in question was CD8+ T cells from blood, obtained before the fourth cycle of nivolumab.

The DNA for the CDR3 is TGCAGCGTTGAAGTTTATAGGGCCAACGAGCAGTACTTC. This sequence encodes CSVEVYRANEQYF. The rearrangement joins TRBV29-1 to TRBJ2-7; D gene ambiguous. Trimming removed 1 base at V and 5 bases at J, with 12 bases between. Per germline, CDR1 SQVTM and CDR2 ANQGSEA. This CDR3 region has 13 residues.